A single T cell receptor (beta chain) is shown here with its context. Its specificity is not known. The data were obtained in a study of monozygotic twins with inflammatory bowel disease. Two nested PCRs, about 17 and 10 cycles, amplified TCRalpha and TCRbeta cDNA. For each CDR3 protein, TCRdb gives one entry from its re-call of the 5' RACE reads, without DNA. This table lists 300,000 to 400,000 distinct CDR3 sequences. Blood samples of roughly 2.5 ml were drawn from every donor. Broader study findings: Evidence did not back any single strong signal or clonotype linked to IBD. Especially where disease activity was present, IBD patients had fewer clonotypes in common with others than healthy twins did.

This CDR3 spans 12 amino acids. Germline-derived CDR1 and CDR2 are MNHNY and SVGAGI (reference sequence). This clonotype was sampled from a human donor with ulcerative colitis or Crohn's disease, or a healthy co-twin of an affected twin (not recorded which). Material for sequencing was blood. The chain uses TRBV6-6 and TRBJ2-2. The CDR3 loop reads CASSLLPGELFF.